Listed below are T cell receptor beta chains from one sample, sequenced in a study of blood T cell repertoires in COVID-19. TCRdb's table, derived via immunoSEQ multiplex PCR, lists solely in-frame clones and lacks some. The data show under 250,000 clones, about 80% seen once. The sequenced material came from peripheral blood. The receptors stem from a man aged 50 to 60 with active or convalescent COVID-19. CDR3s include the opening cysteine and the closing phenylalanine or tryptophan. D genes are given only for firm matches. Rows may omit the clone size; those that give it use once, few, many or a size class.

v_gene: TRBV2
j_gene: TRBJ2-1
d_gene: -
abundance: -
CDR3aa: CASWRGRGEQFF
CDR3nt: TGTGCCAGCTGGAGGGGCCGGGGTGAGCAGTTCTTC

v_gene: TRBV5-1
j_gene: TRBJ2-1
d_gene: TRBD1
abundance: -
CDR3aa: CASSSQGAKYNEQFF
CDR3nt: TGCGCCAGCAGCTCACAGGGGGCAAAGTACAATGAGCAGTTCTTC

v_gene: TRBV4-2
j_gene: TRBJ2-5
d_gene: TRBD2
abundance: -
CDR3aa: CASSLSGLARQETQYF
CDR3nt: TGTGCCAGCAGCCTCTCTGGACTAGCGAGGCAAGAGACCCAGTACTTC

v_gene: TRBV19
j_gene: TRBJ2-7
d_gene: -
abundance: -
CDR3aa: CASSRGDSYEQYF
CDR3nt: TGTGCCAGTAGTAGGGGGGACTCCTACGAGCAGTACTTC

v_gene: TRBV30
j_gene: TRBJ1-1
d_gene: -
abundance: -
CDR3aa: CAWTLTGGRTEAFF
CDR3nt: TGTGCCTGGACCCTCACGGGGGGCCGCACTGAAGCTTTCTTT

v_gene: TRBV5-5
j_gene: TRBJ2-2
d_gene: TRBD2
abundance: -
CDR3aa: CASSSPTSPNTGELFF
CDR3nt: TGTGCCAGCAGCTCGCCGACTAGCCCGAACACCGGGGAGCTGTTTTTT

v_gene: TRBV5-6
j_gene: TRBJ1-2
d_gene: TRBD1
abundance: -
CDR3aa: CASSVRGQDYGYTF
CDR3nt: TGTGCCAGCAGCGTTAGGGGGCAGGACTATGGCTACACCTTC

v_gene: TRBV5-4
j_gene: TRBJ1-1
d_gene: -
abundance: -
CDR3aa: CASSLEQVQNTEAFF
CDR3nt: TGTGCCAGCAGCTTGGAGCAGGTACAGAACACTGAAGCTTTCTTT

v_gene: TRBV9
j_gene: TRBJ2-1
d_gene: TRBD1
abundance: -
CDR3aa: CASSVAPGGARNEQFF
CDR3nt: TGTGCCAGCAGCGTAGCCCCAGGGGGCGCGAGGAATGAGCAGTTCTTC

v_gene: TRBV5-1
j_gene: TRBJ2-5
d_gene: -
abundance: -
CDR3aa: CASSWAPPETQYF
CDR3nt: TGCGCCAGCAGTTGGGCCCCGCCGGAGACCCAGTACTTC

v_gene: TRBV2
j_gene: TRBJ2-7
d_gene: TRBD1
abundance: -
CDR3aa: CASSLDRGYEQYF
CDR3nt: TGTGCCAGCAGTTTAGACAGGGGATACGAGCAGTACTTC

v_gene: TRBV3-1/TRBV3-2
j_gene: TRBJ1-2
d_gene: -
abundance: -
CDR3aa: CASSQDSRTDHYGYTF
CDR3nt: TGTGCCAGCAGCCAAGATTCGAGGACAGACCACTATGGCTACACCTTC

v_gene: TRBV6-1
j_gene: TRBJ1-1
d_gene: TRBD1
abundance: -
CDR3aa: CASSEAVGDRGKAFF
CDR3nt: TGTGCCAGCAGTGAAGCGGTAGGGGACAGGGGGAAAGCTTTCTTT

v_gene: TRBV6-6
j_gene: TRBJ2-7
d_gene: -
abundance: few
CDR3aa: CASSSSIYEQYF
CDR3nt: TGTGCCAGCAGTTCGAGTATCTACGAGCAGTACTTC

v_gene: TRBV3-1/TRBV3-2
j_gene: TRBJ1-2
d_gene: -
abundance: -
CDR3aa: CASSQGERYGYTF
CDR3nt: TGTGCCAGCAGCCAGGGAGAGCGGTATGGCTACACCTTC

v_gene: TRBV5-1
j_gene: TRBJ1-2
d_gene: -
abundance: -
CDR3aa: CASSLVGIQGRNPYGYTF
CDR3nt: TGCGCCAGCAGCTTGGTGGGCATCCAGGGCCGAAACCCTTATGGCTACACCTTC

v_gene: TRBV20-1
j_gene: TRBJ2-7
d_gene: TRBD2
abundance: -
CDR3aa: CSASRLAGPGEQYF
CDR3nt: TGCAGTGCTAGTAGGTTAGCGGGGCCGGGGGAGCAGTACTTC

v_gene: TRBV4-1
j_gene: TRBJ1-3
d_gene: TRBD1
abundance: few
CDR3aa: CASSQGSTGVGNTIYF
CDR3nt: TGCGCCAGCAGCCAAGGGTCGACAGGGGTTGGGAACACCATATATTTT

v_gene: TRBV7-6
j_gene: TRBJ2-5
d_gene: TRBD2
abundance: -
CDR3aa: CASSLIQGTSGGLGTQYF
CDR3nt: TGTGCCAGCAGCTTAATCCAAGGGACTAGCGGGGGGCTGGGGACCCAGTACTTC

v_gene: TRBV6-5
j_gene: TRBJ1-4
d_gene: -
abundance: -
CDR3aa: CASTGRGNEKLFF
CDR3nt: TGTGCCAGCACCGGAAGAGGTAATGAAAAACTGTTTTTT

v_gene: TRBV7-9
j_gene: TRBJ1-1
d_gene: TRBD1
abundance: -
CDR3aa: CASSWTGSNTEAFF
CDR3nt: TGTGCCAGCAGCTGGACAGGCTCGAACACTGAAGCTTTCTTT

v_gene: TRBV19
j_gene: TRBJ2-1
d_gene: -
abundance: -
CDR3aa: CASSTGRNEQFF
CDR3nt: TGTGCCAGTAGTACAGGGCGAAATGAGCAGTTCTTC

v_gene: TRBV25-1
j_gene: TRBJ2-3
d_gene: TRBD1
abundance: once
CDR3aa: CASSEQGATDTQYF
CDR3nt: TGTGCCAGCAGTGAGCAGGGGGCTACAGATACGCAGTATTTT

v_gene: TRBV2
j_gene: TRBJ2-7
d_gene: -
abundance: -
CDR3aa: CASREPGEPYEQYF
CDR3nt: TGTGCCAGCAGGGAGCCGGGAGAGCCCTACGAGCAGTACTTC

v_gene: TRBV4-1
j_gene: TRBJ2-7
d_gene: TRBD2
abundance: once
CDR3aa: CASSQGGGGSYEQYF
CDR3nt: TGCGCCAGCAGCCAAGGAGGCGGGGGCTCCTACGAGCAGTACTTC